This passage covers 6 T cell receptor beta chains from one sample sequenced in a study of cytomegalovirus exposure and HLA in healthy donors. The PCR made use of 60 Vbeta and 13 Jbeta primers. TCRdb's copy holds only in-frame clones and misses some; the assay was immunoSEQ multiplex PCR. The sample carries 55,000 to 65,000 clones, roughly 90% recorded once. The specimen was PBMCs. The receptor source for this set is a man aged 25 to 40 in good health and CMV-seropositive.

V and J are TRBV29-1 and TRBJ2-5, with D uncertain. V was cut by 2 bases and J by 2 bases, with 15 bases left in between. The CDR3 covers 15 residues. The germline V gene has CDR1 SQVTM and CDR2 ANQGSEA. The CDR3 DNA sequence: TGCAGCGTTGAAATAGTACCTACCATTCAAGAGACCCAGTACTTC. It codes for CSVEIVPTIQETQYF.

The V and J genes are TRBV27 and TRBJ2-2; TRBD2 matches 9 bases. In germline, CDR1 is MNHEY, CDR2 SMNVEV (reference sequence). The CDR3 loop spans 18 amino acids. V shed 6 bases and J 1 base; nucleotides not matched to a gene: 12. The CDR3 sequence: CASSWAVTSGRNTGELFF. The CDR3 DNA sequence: TGTGCCAGCAGCTGGGCCGTAACTAGCGGGCGGAACACCGGGGAGCTGTTTTTT.

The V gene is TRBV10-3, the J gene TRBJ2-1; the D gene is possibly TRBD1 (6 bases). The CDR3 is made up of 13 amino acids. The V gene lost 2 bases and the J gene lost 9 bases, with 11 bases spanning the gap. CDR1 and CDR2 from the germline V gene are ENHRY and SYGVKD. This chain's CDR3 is CAISEAGAGEQFF. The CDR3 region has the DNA TGTGCCATCAGTGAGGCAGGGGCGGGTGAGCAGTTCTTC.

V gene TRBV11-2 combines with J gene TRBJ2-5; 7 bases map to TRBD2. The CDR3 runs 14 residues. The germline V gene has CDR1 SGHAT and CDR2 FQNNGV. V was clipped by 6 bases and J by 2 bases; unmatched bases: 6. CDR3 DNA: TGTGCCAGCAGTATAGCGGGCTCTCAAGAGACCCAGTACTTC. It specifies CASSIAGSQETQYF.

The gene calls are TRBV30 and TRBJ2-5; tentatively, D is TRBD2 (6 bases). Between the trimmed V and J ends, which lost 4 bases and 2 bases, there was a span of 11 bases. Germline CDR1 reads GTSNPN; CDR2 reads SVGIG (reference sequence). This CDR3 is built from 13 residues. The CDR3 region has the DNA TGTGCCTGGACCGGGAGCGGGCAAGAGACCCAGTACTTC. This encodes CAWTGSGQETQYF.

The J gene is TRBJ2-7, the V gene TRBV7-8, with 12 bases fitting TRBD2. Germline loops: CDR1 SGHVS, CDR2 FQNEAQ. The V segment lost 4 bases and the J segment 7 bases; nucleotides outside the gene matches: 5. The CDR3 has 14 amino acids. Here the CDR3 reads CASSSTSGSSEQYF. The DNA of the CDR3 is TGTGCCAGCAGCTCGACTAGCGGGAGTAGTGAGCAGTACTTC.